One and the same sample provided the 24 T cell receptor beta chains below, sequenced in a study of immune evolution from preneoplasia to lung adenocarcinoma. Generated by immunoSEQ multiplex PCR, the TCRdb table keeps only in-frame clones and is missing some. The data show about 6,300 clones, approximately 76% seen once. Sequences were obtained from FFPE minimally invasive lung adenocarcinoma tissue. These receptors came from a person between 65 and 79 years old with lung adenocarcinoma.

As to this clone: This CDR3 is also generated by other DNA sequences in the sample. The chain employs TRBV5-1 and TRBJ1-1; D not resolved. Germline lookup yields CDR1 SGHRS and CDR2 YFSETQ. Trimming removed 0 bases from V and 2 bases from J, with 11 bases in between. The CDR3 covers 15 residues. The CDR3 coding sequence is TGCGCCAGCAGCTTGGATGGGAGACCCAACACTGAAGCTTTCTTT. The encoded protein is CASSLDGRPNTEAFF. Variable domain in full (rest from reference TRBV5-1 and TRBJ1-1): KAGVTQTPRYLIKTRGQQVTLSCSPISGHRSVSWYQQTPGQGLQFLFEYFSETQRNKGNFPGRFSGRQFSNSRSEMNVSTLELGDSALYLCASSLDGRPNTEAFFGQGTRLTVV.

J is TRBJ2-7 and V is TRBV7-8; 9 bases line up with TRBD1. From germline, CDR1 is SGHVS and CDR2 FQNEAQ. The length of the CDR3 is 14 residues. The trim removed 5 bases at V and 2 bases at J, leaving 4 bases unmatched. CDR3 in DNA: TGTGCCAGCAGCGTGGACAGGGGCCCCTACGAGCAGTACTTC. Its protein is CASSVDRGPYEQYF.

The chain recombines TRBV4-3 with TRBJ2-7; a weak D match, TRBD2 (6 bases). This CDR3 is built from 16 residues. Germline CDR1 LGHNA, CDR2 YSLEER. Trimming shortened V by 1 base and J by 0 bases, and 13 bases separated the two germline ends. CDR3 coding DNA: TGCGCCAGCAGCCAAGCAACGGACGGGAGCTCCTACGAGCAGTACTTC. It specifies CASSQATDGSSYEQYF.

The chain links TRBV18 to TRBJ2-5, with no clear D. V was trimmed by 3 bases and J by 5 bases, leaving 13 bases between them. This CDR3 comprises 14 residues. Germline CDR1 is KGHSH and CDR2 is LQKENI. CDR3 coding DNA: TGTGCCAGCTCACCGGACCTGATAGGGGAGACCCAGTACTTC. Its translation is CASSPDLIGETQYF.

This clone is judged large. The rearrangement links TRBV7-9 to TRBJ2-7; D possibly matches TRBD1 or TRBD2 (7 bases each). Trimming took 5 bases from V and 0 from J, leaving 11 bases between them. The CDR3 is 14 amino acids. CDR1 is SEHNR, CDR2 FQNEAQ, per germline (reference sequence). The CDR3 region is CASSERDSSYEQYF. The CDR3 DNA reads TGTGCCAGCAGCGAGCGGGACAGCTCCTACGAGCAGTACTTC.

The chain joins TRBV6-6 to TRBJ2-7, with 8 bases identical to TRBD1. V lost 5 bases, J lost 7 bases, and 7 bases stayed unmatched. Germline CDR1 MNHNY, CDR2 SVGAGI (reference sequence). The CDR3 spans 13 residues. The CDR3 protein is CASSTQTGVEQYF. The DNA of the CDR3 is TGTGCCAGCAGTACCCAGACAGGGGTTGAGCAGTACTTC.

This rearrangement joins TRBV6-5 to TRBJ2-5; D perhaps matches TRBD1 (5 bases). There are 15 residues in the CDR3. CDR1 and CDR2 from the germline V gene are MNHEY and SVGAGI. V was shortened by 0 bases and J by 0 bases, with 8 bases between the two germline ends. As DNA, the CDR3 is TGTGCCAGCAGTTACTCTAGCAGGGACCAAGAGACCCAGTACTTC. This codes for CASSYSSRDQETQYF.

The chain has TRBV6-6 and TRBJ2-7; 9 bases map to TRBD1. The length of the CDR3 is 15 residues. V trimming: 6 bases; J trimming: 11 bases; junction bases outside the gene matches: 17. Germline-derived CDR1 and CDR2 are MNHNY and SVGAGI (reference sequence). CDR3 amino acids: CASRNEQGAHTMEYF. In DNA, the CDR3 is TGTGCCAGCAGAAACGAACAGGGGGCACATACGATGGAGTACTTC.

The chain is built from TRBV11-2 and TRBJ2-6; 11 bases map to TRBD2. The CDR3 length is 17 residues. V trimming: 4 bases; J trimming: 4 bases; junction bases outside the gene matches: 6. Germline-derived CDR1 and CDR2 are SGHAT and FQNNGV. CDR3 region: CASSYSGRASGANVLTF. CDR3 bases: TGTGCCAGCAGCTATAGCGGGAGGGCAAGCGGGGCCAACGTCCTGACTTTC.

This clone was counted between two and nine times. The chain links TRBV10-2 to TRBJ1-6; D uncertain. Trimming took 0 bases from V and 9 from J, leaving 15 bases between them. The CDR3 is 16 amino acids. Looked up from germline, CDR1 is WSHSY and CDR2 is SAAADI. The CDR3 protein is CASSESTPGPGSPLHF. The CDR3 DNA reads as TGCGCCAGCAGTGAGTCGACGCCGGGCCCCGGTTCACCCCTCCACTTT.

In this sample, this clone turned up once. The chain joins TRBV7-2 to TRBJ1-2; 11 nucleotides agree with TRBD1. This CDR3 has 13 amino acids. V shed 5 bases and J 7 bases; nucleotides not matched to a gene: 3. CDR1 SGHTA and CDR2 FQGNSA come from the germline V gene. The CDR3 reads CASSGQGAVGYTF. The CDR3 bases are TGTGCCAGCAGCGGACAGGGGGCGGTTGGCTACACCTTC.

CDR3 coding DNA: TGCAGCGTTGAAAGCCGAGGTGTCACTGAAGCTTTCTTT. This sequence encodes CSVESRGVTEAFF. The chain is built from TRBV29-1 and TRBJ1-1; D is unclear. The length of the CDR3 is 13 residues. The germline gives CDR1 SQVTM, CDR2 ANQGSEA. V dropped 2 bases and J dropped 4 bases, with 11 bases sitting between them. Full variable domain (remainder filled in from reference TRBV29-1 and TRBJ1-1): SAVISQKPSRDICQRGTSLTIQCQVDSQVTMMFWYRQQPGQSLTLIATANQGSEATYESGFVIDKFPISRPNLTFSTLTVSNMSPEDSSIYLCSVESRGVTEAFFGQGTRLTVV.

In this sample, this clone turned up a few times. The chain links TRBV5-1 to TRBJ2-7; the D gene is possibly TRBD2 (7 bases). Germline assignment: CDR1 SGHRS and CDR2 YFSETQ. This CDR3 has 14 amino acids. Trimming shortened V by 3 bases and J by 7 bases, and 17 bases separated the two germline ends. In nucleotides, the CDR3 is TGCGCCAGCAGCTCCGCGGGGGCCCTCAGAGAGCAGTACTTC. This codes for CASSSAGALREQYF.

The chain has TRBV27 and TRBJ2-1, with TRBD2 matching over 10 bases. With 6 bases clipped from V and 6 bases from J, the junction kept 5 bases outside the gene matches. This CDR3 comprises 14 residues. Germline V gene data show CDR1 as MNHEY and CDR2 as SMNVEV (reference sequence). The CDR3 nucleotides read TGTGCCAGCAGCTCGGGACTAGCGTTCAATGAGCAGTTCTTC. This encodes CASSSGLAFNEQFF.

The chain couples TRBV7-9 to TRBJ2-1, with TRBD2 identical over 12 bases. Germline values: CDR1 SEHNR, CDR2 FQNEAQ (reference sequence). The V and J ends lost 3 bases and 9 bases, in that order; junction bases with no gene match: 9. This CDR3 comprises 16 residues. The CDR3 here is CASSFQLAGGPGEQFF. CDR3 bases: TGTGCCAGCAGCTTCCAGCTAGCGGGAGGGCCGGGTGAGCAGTTCTTC.

The sample holds one count of this clone. This chain joins TRBV5-1 and TRBJ1-1, with unresolved D. V was clipped by 0 bases and J by 0 bases, with 6 bases between them. The germline CDR1 and CDR2 sequences are SGHRS and YFSETQ. The CDR3 totals 14 residues. CDR3 sequence (DNA): TGCGCCAGCAGCTTGGCCTCTCTGAACACTGAAGCTTTCTTT. Protein product: CASSLASLNTEAFF.

Details on this clone: Distinct nucleotide sequences in the sample also encode this CDR3. V and J are TRBV19 and TRBJ2-1; the match to TRBD2 covers 7 bases. J gave up 4 bases and V 5 bases, and 2 bases lay outside the gene matches. The CDR3 is 13 amino acids. Germline assignment: CDR1 LNHDA and CDR2 SQIVND (reference sequence). The CDR3 reads CASSLADYNEQFF. The DNA for the CDR3 is TGTGCCAGTAGTCTAGCGGATTACAATGAGCAGTTCTTC.

V and J are TRBV5-1 and TRBJ2-7, with a weak D call TRBD1 (5 bases). Germline V lookup: CDR1 SGHRS, CDR2 YFSETQ. V lost 4 bases and J lost 0, with 14 bases in between. This CDR3 is 15 amino acids long. The CDR3 nucleotides read TGCGCCAGCAGCAACAGACAGCACAACTCCTACGAGCAGTACTTC. It encodes CASSNRQHNSYEQYF.

The chain is built from TRBV6-6 and TRBJ2-1; D unresolved. Trimming left V 10 bases short and J 9 bases short, with 16 bases between. This CDR3 is 12 amino acids long. Germline V gene lookup returns CDR1 MNHNY and CDR2 SVGAGI (reference sequence). The CDR3 loop reads CATTTTKAEQFF. In DNA, the CDR3 is TGTGCCACCACGACAACTAAGGCTGAGCAGTTCTTC.

This clone was observed a handful of times. This chain joins TRBV19 and TRBJ2-2, with D possibly being TRBD1 (6 bases). The V end lost 5 bases, the J end lost 8 bases, and 12 bases lay between the germline ends. CDR1 LNHDA and CDR2 SQIVND come from the germline V gene (reference sequence). This CDR3 is built from 13 residues. DNA for the CDR3: TGTGCCAGTAGTCCTTCCGGGACAGGGGAGCTGTTTTTT. Protein sequence: CASSPSGTGELFF.

The rearrangement uses TRBV27 and TRBJ2-5; no definite D call. Germline-derived CDR1 and CDR2 are MNHEY and SMNVEV (reference sequence). Trimming left V 5 bases short and J 5 bases short, with 6 bases between. This CDR3 contains 11 residues. For the CDR3, the DNA is TGTGCCAGCAGTATAGGCGAGACCCAGTACTTC. Amino acids: CASSIGETQYF.

J is TRBJ1-2 and V is TRBV2; D remains unclear. The germline V gene encodes CDR1 SNHLY and CDR2 FYNNEI. Trimming shortened V by 5 bases and J by 2 bases, and 12 bases separated the two germline ends. The CDR3 is made up of 14 amino acids. The CDR3 reads CASSPRQFNYGYTF. The CDR3, as DNA: TGTGCCAGCAGTCCCCGGCAGTTCAACTATGGCTACACCTTC.

This clone has a handful of counts. The chain carries TRBV7-2 and TRBJ2-7; D gene ambiguous. The V gene's germline CDR1 is SGHTA and CDR2 FQGNSA. This CDR3 comprises 13 residues. The V gene lost 2 bases and the J gene lost 6 bases, with 11 bases spanning the gap. CDR3 sequence reads: CASSLSTVGEQYF. The CDR3 DNA is TGTGCCAGCAGCTTAAGTACAGTGGGCGAGCAGTACTTC.

This clone has a handful of counts. This chain connects TRBV7-3 to TRBJ2-3; D not resolved. Germline CDR1 is SGHTA and CDR2 is FQGTGA. The CDR3 runs 16 residues. Trimming took 6 bases from V and 2 from J, leaving 18 bases between them. DNA of the CDR3: TGTGCCAGCAGTCATAGTGGCAGGCGCCCCACAGATACGCAGTATTTT. Encoded protein: CASSHSGRRPTDTQYF.